This T cell receptor (beta chain) was captured in a study of metastatic and nonmetastatic thyroid tumors. CDR3 length: 16 amino acids. Germline trimming cut 2 bases from V and 6 bases from J; bases unmatched to any gene: 10. The germline gives CDR1 MNHNS, CDR2 SASEGT. Thyroid surgery was performed in patients who had received no treatment beforehand. TCRdb redid the clone calls on the PCR reads using MiXCR. Of several thousand clones in the sample, less than 40% were seen once. By share, this clone ranks as medium-sized. The source is a female donor with papillary thyroid cancer or a benign thyroid nodule (not recorded which). Some clones in this sample may be carry-over from other donors' samples. What was sequenced was tumor tissue. This sequence joins TRBV6-1 and TRBJ2-7, with 10 bases fitting TRBD2. The CDR3 coding sequence is TGTGCCAGCAGTGAATTGAGCGGGGGGGGGTTGGGCGAGCAGTACTTC. The encoded protein is CASSELSGGGLGEQYF.